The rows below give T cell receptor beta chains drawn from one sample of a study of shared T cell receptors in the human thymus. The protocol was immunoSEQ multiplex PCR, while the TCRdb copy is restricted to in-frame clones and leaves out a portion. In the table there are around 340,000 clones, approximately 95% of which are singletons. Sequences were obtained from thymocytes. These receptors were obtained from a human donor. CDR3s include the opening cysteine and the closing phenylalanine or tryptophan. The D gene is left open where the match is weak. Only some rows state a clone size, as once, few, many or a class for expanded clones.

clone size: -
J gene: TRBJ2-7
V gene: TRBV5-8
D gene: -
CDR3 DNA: TGTGCCAGCAGCTTCAGGGGCTACGAGCAGTACTTC
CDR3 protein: CASSFRGYEQYF

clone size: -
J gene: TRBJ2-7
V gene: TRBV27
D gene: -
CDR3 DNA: TGTGCCAGCCGTATAGGGTACGAGCAGTACTTC
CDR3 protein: CASRIGYEQYF

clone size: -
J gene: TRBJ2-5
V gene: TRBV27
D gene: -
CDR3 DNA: TGTGCCAGCAGTTTAAACGTGACCCAGTACTTC
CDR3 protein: CASSLNVTQYF

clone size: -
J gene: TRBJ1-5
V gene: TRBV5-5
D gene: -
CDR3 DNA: TGTGCCAGCAGCTTTAGTACAGCCAGCAATCAGCCCCAGCATTTT
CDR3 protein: CASSFSTASNQPQHF

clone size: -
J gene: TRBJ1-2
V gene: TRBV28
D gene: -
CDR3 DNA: TGTGCCAGCAGTTTAAGAGGGACTCTTAACTATGGCTACACCTTC
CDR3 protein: CASSLRGTLNYGYTF

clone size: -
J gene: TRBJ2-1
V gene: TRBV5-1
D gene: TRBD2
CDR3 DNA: TGCGCCACCACTAGCGGGAGCAAAGGTAATGAGCAGTTCTTC
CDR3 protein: CATTSGSKGNEQFF

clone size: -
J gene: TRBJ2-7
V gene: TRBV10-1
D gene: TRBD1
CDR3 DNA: TGCGCCAGCAGTGAGCCCGGGACAGGATACGAGCAGTACTTC
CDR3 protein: CASSEPGTGYEQYF

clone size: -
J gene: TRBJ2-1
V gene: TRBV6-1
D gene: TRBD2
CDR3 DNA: TGTGCCAGCAGTGAAGTCGGGACTAGCGGGAAAGGGAATGAGCAGTTCTTC
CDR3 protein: CASSEVGTSGKGNEQFF

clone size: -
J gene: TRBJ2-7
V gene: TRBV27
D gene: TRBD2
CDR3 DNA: TGTGCCAGCAGTACCACCTTCAGGGCGGGAGAGTGTCCAAGCCCCTACGAGCAGTACTTC
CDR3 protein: CASSTTFRAGECPSPYEQYF

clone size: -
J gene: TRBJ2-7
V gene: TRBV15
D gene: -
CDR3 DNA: TGTGCCACCAGCAGAGATCCCGGGGCCTCCTACGAGCAGTACTTC
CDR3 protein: CATSRDPGASYEQYF

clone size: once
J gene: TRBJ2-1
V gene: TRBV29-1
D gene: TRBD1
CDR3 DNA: TGCAGCGCTCGCCCCGGACAGGGGCGGGATGAGCAGTTCTTC
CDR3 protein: CSARPGQGRDEQFF

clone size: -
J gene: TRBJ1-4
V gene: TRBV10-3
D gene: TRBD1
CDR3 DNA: TGTGCCATTTTCAGGGGGCGTGACGAAAAACTGTTTTTT
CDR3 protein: CAIFRGRDEKLFF

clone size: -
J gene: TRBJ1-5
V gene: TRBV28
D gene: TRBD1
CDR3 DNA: TGTGCCAGCAGTGATTCGGACAGGATGAATCAGCCCCAGCATTTT
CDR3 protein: CASSDSDRMNQPQHF

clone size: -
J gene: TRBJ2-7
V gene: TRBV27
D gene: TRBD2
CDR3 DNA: TGTGCCAGCAGTTTATTCGGGGTTAACGGGGCCCTAGCGGGAGAGCAGTACTTC
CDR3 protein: CASSLFGVNGALAGEQYF

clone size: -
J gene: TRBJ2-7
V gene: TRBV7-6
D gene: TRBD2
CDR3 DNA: TGTGCCAGCAGCGGGACTAACCCCTACGAGCAGTACTTC
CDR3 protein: CASSGTNPYEQYF